This T cell receptor beta chain was recovered during a study of CXCR3-negative and CXCR3-positive naive CD8 T cells. Naive CD8+ T cells showed CD45RO-CCR7+CD27+CD95-. CDR1 and CDR2 (germline): SQVTM, ANQGSEA. The CDR3 runs 14 residues. Study conclusions and caveats: Similarly elevated diversity marked both naive subsets, with memory CD8+ cells showing far lower diversity. Researchers report that CXCR3-positive naive cells carry more hydrophobic TRB CDR3s than CXCR3-negative naive cells.

On this clonotype: Its matching antigen is unknown.

Carrying UMI labels, the TRB cDNA libraries were prepared through 5' RACE. TCRdb reanalyzed the 5' RACE reads and collapses them to one entry per CDR3 protein, without DNA. This sample's table reports under 150,000 distinct CDR3 sequences. The gene calls are TRBV29-1 and TRBJ2-3; TCRdb's D call of TRBD2 is untestable without DNA. Sequenced: naive CXCR3+ CD8+ T cells from blood. The subset was: CD45RO-CCR7+CD27+CD95- naive CD8+ T cells expressing CXCR3 (TNR3+). The receptor was isolated from a human donor in good health. Some clones in this sample may be carry-over from other donors' samples. This CDR3 is CSVSERGSTDTQYF.